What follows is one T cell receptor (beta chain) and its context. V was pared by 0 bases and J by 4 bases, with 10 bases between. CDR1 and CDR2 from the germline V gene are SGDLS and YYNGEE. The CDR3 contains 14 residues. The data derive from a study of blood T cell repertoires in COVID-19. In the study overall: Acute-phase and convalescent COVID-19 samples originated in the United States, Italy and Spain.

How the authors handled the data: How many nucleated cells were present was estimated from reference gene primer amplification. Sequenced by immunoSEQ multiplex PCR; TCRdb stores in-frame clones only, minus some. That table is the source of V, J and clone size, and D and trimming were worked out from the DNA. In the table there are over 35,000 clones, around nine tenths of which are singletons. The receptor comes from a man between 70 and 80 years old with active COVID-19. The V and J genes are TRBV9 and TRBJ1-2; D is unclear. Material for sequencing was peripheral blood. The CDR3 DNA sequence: TGTGCCAGCAGCGTAGTGGGAGAGAGCTATGGCTACACCTTC. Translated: CASSVVGESYGYTF.